Reported below is one T cell receptor beta chain. Antigen specificity is unknown. The method was immunoSEQ multiplex PCR; TCRdb's version includes in-frame clones alone and lacks a portion of them. Found here are over 150,000 clones, roughly nine tenths of them singletons; the top ten hold 2.6%. CDR3 length: 13 residues. CDR1 and CDR2 from the germline V gene are LGHDT and YNNKEL (reference sequence). With 3 bases clipped from V and 10 bases from J, the junction kept 3 bases outside the gene matches. These data are taken from a study of T cell responses to AZD1222 COVID-19 vaccine. Whole-study findings and limits: Spike-wide vaccine-associated CD4 TCRs dominated at 160-218 and 743-854.

The source was peripheral blood, collected on day 0 of AZD1222 vaccination. The TCR sequence derives from an adult in good health. The V and J genes are TRBV3-1 (or the pseudogene TRBV3-2) and TRBJ1-6, with 7 bases aligning to TRBD1. The CDR3 bases are TGTGCCAGCAGCCACTACAGGGGCTCACCCCTCCACTTT. It specifies CASSHYRGSPLHF.